A single sample is the source of the 16 T cell receptor beta chains below, sequenced in a study of T-cell memory formation after mild COVID-19. One entry per CDR3 protein, called by TCRdb with MiXCR from the 5' RACE reads. The table shows about 150,000 distinct CDR3 sequences, with around a third occurring only once. Sequencing was done on a sample of PBMCs or a T cell subset sorted from them (not recorded which). The receptors originated from an adult woman who had mild COVID-19 (a few samples of this study predate the infection). Cell type and time point are not known.

This chain connects TRBV24-1 to TRBJ2-3; TRBD2 aligns across 12 bases. The CDR3 extends over 17 amino acids. Losses at the gene ends were 4 bases for V and 4 bases for J; bases not matched to a gene: 8. Looked up from germline, CDR1 is KGHDR and CDR2 is SFDVKD. The CDR3 DNA is TGTGCCACCAGTGAGACTAGCGGGAGCTTTACAGCAGATACGCAGTATTTT. Protein product: CATSETSGSFTADTQYF.

This clonotype was detected a few times. The chain couples TRBV5-1 to TRBJ2-1, with D possibly called TRBD1 or TRBD2 (6 bases each). Germline V gives CDR1 SGHRS, CDR2 YFSETQ. The CDR3 has 14 amino acids. V lost 1 base, J lost 6 bases, and 11 bases lay in between. CDR3 sequence: CASSLYPGANEQFF. DNA of the CDR3: TGCGCCAGCAGCTTGTATCCGGGGGCCAATGAGCAGTTCTTC.

A few counts support this clonotype. The chain combines TRBV7-9 with TRBJ2-7, with 10 nucleotides matching TRBD1. The CDR3 is 14 amino acids. The V and J ends lost 5 bases and 2 bases, in that order; junction bases with no gene match: 3. Germline V gene lookup returns CDR1 SEHNR and CDR2 FQNEAQ (reference sequence). Here the CDR3 DNA reads TGTGCCAGCAGCGGGACAGGGGCGACCTACGAGCAGTACTTC. This encodes CASSGTGATYEQYF.

J is TRBJ1-2 and V is TRBV5-1; D is undetermined. Trimming removed 3 bases at V and 7 bases at J, with 22 bases between. Per germline, CDR1 SGHRS and CDR2 YFSETQ. CDR3 length: 16 amino acids. This CDR3 reads CASSSSAGSIGGGYTF. In DNA, the CDR3 is TGCGCCAGCAGCTCCTCCGCGGGAAGCATAGGTGGTGGCTACACCTTC.

This sequence joins TRBV5-1 and TRBJ1-5, with 7 nucleotides matching TRBD1. V lost 4 bases and J lost 3; bases outside the gene matches: 7. The CDR3 is 15 amino acids. Germline lookup yields CDR1 SGHRS and CDR2 YFSETQ. The CDR3 region has the DNA TGCGCCAGCAGCCCCGGGACAGCAGACAATCAGCCCCAGCATTTT. Protein product: CASSPGTADNQPQHF. Together with reference TRBV5-1 and TRBJ1-5, the CDR3 gives the full variable domain: KAGVTQTPRYLIKTRGQQVTLSCSPISGHRSVSWYQQTPGQGLQFLFEYFSETQRNKGNFPGRFSGRQFSNSRSEMNVSTLELGDSALYLCASSPGTADNQPQHFGDGTRLSIL.

V is TRBV6-1 and J is TRBJ2-1; 7 bases fit TRBD2. The J segment lost 5 bases and the V segment lost 2 bases, leaving 3 bases of the junction unmatched. This CDR3 comprises 14 residues. Germline V CDR1 and CDR2: MNHNS, SASEGT. CDR3 nucleotides: TGTGCCAGCAGTGAATGGGGAGGGAACAATGAGCAGTTCTTC. Amino acids: CASSEWGGNNEQFF.

CDR3 amino acids: CASSTSTGGWGYTF. CDR3 DNA sequence: TGTGCCAGCAGTACCTCGACAGGGGGCTGGGGCTACACCTTC. The V gene is TRBV27, the J gene TRBJ1-2; 10 bases are a match to TRBD1. The CDR3 spans 14 residues. Looked up from germline, CDR1 is MNHEY and CDR2 is SMNVEV (reference sequence). The trim removed 5 bases at V and 8 bases at J, leaving 8 bases unmatched.

The chain has TRBV29-1 and TRBJ1-1; 10 bases are shared with TRBD1. The V and J ends lost 5 bases and 7 bases, in that order; junction bases with no gene match: 4. The CDR3 is 12 residues long. Germline CDR1 reads SQVTM; CDR2 reads ANQGSEA. CDR3 sequence reads: CSVSGTGDEAFF. The CDR3 DNA reads as TGCAGCGTTTCCGGGACAGGGGATGAAGCTTTCTTT.

CDR3 sequence: CASSLAWGLLLEQYF. In nucleotides, the CDR3 is TGTGCCAGCAGCTTAGCCTGGGGATTACTGCTGGAGCAGTACTTC. The V and J genes are TRBV7-9 and TRBJ2-7; no clear D gene. The CDR3 sequence is 15 residues long. V lost 0 bases to trimming and J lost 7 bases, with 16 bases between them. The germline gives CDR1 SEHNR, CDR2 FQNEAQ (reference sequence).

The chain employs TRBV4-2 and TRBJ1-2; 12 nucleotides match TRBD1. The junction had 8 bases not matched to a gene; V was cut back by 4 bases and J by 5 bases. CDR1 is LGHNA, CDR2 YNFKEQ, per germline. The length of the CDR3 is 16 residues. CDR3 region: CASSPGQGARGYGYTF. As DNA, the CDR3 is TGTGCCAGCAGCCCGGGACAGGGGGCGCGCGGGTATGGCTACACCTTC.

The chain couples TRBV7-3 to TRBJ2-1; 9 nucleotides align to TRBD2. CDR1 and CDR2 (germline): SGHTA, FQGTGA. V was pared by 2 bases and J by 12 bases, with 14 bases of the junction left unmatched. The CDR3 loop spans 16 amino acids. The CDR3 DNA reads as TGTGCCAGCAGCTTAGGTGCGGGCGGGAGGGCCGCAGGGCAGTTCTTC. Protein product: CASSLGAGGRAAGQFF.

V usage is TRBV4-3 and J usage is TRBJ2-7, with a weak D call TRBD2 (6 bases). V lost 0 bases and J lost 4, with 25 bases in between. Germline CDR1 reads LGHNA; CDR2 reads YSLEER. CDR3 size: 19 residues. In nucleotides, the CDR3 is TGCGCCAGCAGCCAAGAGCCCTATACAGGCGCGGGATCTAGTTACGAGCAGTACTTC. It yields the protein CASSQEPYTGAGSSYEQYF.

This clonotype was counted between two and nine times. This sequence joins TRBV4-2 and TRBJ2-5; D possibly matches TRBD1 or TRBD2 (5 bases each). V lost 4 bases, J lost 0 bases, and 12 bases lay in between. Germline CDR1 and CDR2: LGHNA and YNFKEQ. The CDR3 extends over 15 amino acids. The CDR3 DNA follows: TGTGCCAGCAGCCGAGGGGCCCGGTACCAAGAGACCCAGTACTTC. This codes for CASSRGARYQETQYF.

This clonotype showed up many times. The chain's CDR3 is CASSLGGTGANVLTF. The CDR3 DNA sequence: TGCGCCAGCAGCTTGGGAGGGACCGGGGCCAACGTCCTGACTTTC. The chain couples TRBV5-1 to TRBJ2-6; D assignment may be TRBD1 or TRBD2 (5 bases each). The V gene's germline CDR1 is SGHRS and CDR2 YFSETQ. V gave up 0 bases and J gave up 4 bases, with 8 bases separating them. The length of the CDR3 is 15 residues. The whole variable domain, remainder taken from reference TRBV5-1 and TRBJ2-6, is KAGVTQTPRYLIKTRGQQVTLSCSPISGHRSVSWYQQTPGQGLQFLFEYFSETQRNKGNFPGRFSGRQFSNSRSEMNVSTLELGDSALYLCASSLGGTGANVLTFGAGSRLTVL.

This sequence joins TRBV12-3 or TRBV12-4 and TRBJ2-1; TRBD2 matches at 8 bases. The CDR3 is 16 residues long. J was trimmed by 9 bases and V by 7 bases; bases with no gene match: 17. The CDR3 here is CASTPGGVVFFGEQFF. As DNA, the CDR3 is TGTGCCAGCACCCCCGGGGGGGTCGTTTTTTTTGGTGAGCAGTTCTTC.

This clonotype was seen more than once but under ten times. The chain employs TRBV29-1 and TRBJ2-7, with no clear D. The CDR3 loop spans 13 amino acids. The germline CDR1 and CDR2 sequences are SQVTM and ANQGSEA. The germline V and J ends were trimmed by 3 bases and 4 bases, with 13 bases remaining between them. This CDR3 is CSVDAESGYEQYF. CDR3 DNA sequence: TGCAGCGTTGACGCGGAAAGTGGTTACGAGCAGTACTTC.